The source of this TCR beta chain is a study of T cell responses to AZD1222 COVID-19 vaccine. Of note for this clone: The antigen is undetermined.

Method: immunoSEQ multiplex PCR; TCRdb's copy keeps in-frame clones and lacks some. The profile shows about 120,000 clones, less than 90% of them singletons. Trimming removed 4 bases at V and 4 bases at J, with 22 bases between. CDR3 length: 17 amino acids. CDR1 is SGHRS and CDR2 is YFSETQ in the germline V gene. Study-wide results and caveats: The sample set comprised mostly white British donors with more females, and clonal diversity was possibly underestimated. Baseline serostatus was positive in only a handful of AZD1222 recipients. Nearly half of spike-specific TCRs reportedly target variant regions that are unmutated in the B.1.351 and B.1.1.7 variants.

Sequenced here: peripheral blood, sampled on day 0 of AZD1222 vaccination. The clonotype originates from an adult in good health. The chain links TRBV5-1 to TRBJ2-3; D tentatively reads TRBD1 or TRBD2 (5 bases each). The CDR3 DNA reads TGCGCCAGCAGCGGGACGGGACCGGGGCTCGGGGCAGATACGCAGTATTTT. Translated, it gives CASSGTGPGLGADTQYF. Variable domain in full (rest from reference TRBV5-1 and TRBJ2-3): KAGVTQTPRYLIKTRGQQVTLSCSPISGHRSVSWYQQTPGQGLQFLFEYFSETQRNKGNFPGRFSGRQFSNSRSEMNVSTLELGDSALYLCASSGTGPGLGADTQYFGPGTRLTVL.